These 27 T cell receptor beta chains share one sample of origin, sequenced in a study of shared clonotypes between healthy human individuals. TCRdb's copy holds only in-frame clones and misses some; the assay was immunoSEQ multiplex PCR. This repertoire shows some 2 million clones, approximately 95% found once; its top ten account for 0.1% to 0.15%. The sample was naive CD4+ T cells sorted from blood. Subset in this sample: CD45RA+ positively selected. Source of these receptors: a man aged 18 to 29 in good health.

As regards this clone: The sample holds other DNA sequences that translate to the same CDR3. This sequence joins TRBV18 and TRBJ2-5; D perhaps matches TRBD1 (6 bases). Germline V CDR1 and CDR2: KGHSH, LQKENI. Trimming removed 3 bases from V and 2 bases from J, with 10 bases in between. This CDR3 has 14 amino acids. Here the CDR3 DNA reads TGTGCCAGCTCACCCCGGACAGCACAAGAGACCCAGTACTTC. This translates into CASSPRTAQETQYF.

Here the CDR3 DNA reads TGTGCCTGGAGTGTAGCGGGGGGGTTCAGCTCCTACAATGAGCAGTTCTTC. Translating it yields CAWSVAGGFSSYNEQFF. V and J are TRBV30 and TRBJ2-1; TRBD2 matches 10 bases. Germline V gives CDR1 GTSNPN, CDR2 SVGIG (reference sequence). The J segment lost 0 bases and the V segment lost 0 bases, leaving 5 bases of the junction unmatched. The CDR3 loop spans 17 amino acids.

Turning to this clone: The junction departs from germline at one end; a sequencing error may be responsible. This same CDR3 is encoded by further DNA sequences in the sample. The DNA of the CDR3 is TGTGCTAGCAGCTTAGACAGGAACACTGAAGCTTTCTTT. Protein sequence: CASSLDRNTEAFF. This sequence joins TRBV7-7 and TRBJ1-1, with a tentative D call TRBD1 (5 bases). This CDR3 has 13 amino acids. The V gene's germline CDR1 is SSHAT and CDR2 FNYEAQ (reference sequence). Supplemented by reference TRBV7-7 and TRBJ1-1, the full variable domain reads GAGVSQSPRYKVTKRGQDVTLRCDPISSHATLYWYQQALGQGPEFLTYFNYEAQPDKSGLPSDRFSAERPEGSISTLTIQRTEQRDSAMYRCASSLDRNTEAFFGQGTRLTVV.

The chain couples TRBV4-3 to TRBJ2-5, with D possibly TRBD1 on 6 matching bases. V was cut by 1 base and J by 2 bases, with 23 bases left in between. Germline loops: CDR1 LGHNA, CDR2 YSLEER. The CDR3 is made up of 19 amino acids. CDR3 residues: CASSQGGLLTRTEQETQYF. CDR3 coding DNA: TGCGCCAGCAGCCAAGGGGGGCTCCTAACCCGGACAGAACAAGAGACCCAGTACTTC.

The chain carries TRBV30 and TRBJ2-1, with D possibly TRBD2 on 7 matching bases. Per the germline V gene, CDR1 is GTSNPN and CDR2 is SVGIG (reference sequence). With 0 bases removed from V and 2 bases from J, the gap between germline ends came to 11 bases. The CDR3 spans 15 residues. CDR3 DNA sequence: TGTGCCTGGAGTGTACGCGGGGGCCCCTACAATGAGCAGTTCTTC. It encodes CAWSVRGGPYNEQFF.

A remark on this clone: The sample has other DNA sequences that encode this CDR3 too. This chain uses TRBV7-2 with TRBJ2-1, with D uncertain. Trimming shortened V by 5 bases and J by 6 bases, and 8 bases separated the two germline ends. CDR3 length: 12 amino acids. The V gene's germline CDR1 is SGHTA and CDR2 FQGNSA. The CDR3 reads CASSPPSNEQFF. CDR3 sequence (DNA): TGTGCCAGCAGCCCCCCAAGCAATGAGCAGTTCTTC.

V usage is TRBV18 and J usage is TRBJ1-1; the D gene is possibly TRBD1 (6 bases). The CDR3 runs to 14 residues. Per germline, CDR1 KGHSH and CDR2 LQKENI. The germline V and J ends were trimmed by 3 bases and 9 bases, with 17 bases remaining between them. The chain's CDR3 is CASSPPRDTEKAFF. CDR3 bases: TGTGCCAGCTCACCTCCTCGGGACACCGAAAAAGCTTTCTTT. Together with reference TRBV18 and TRBJ1-1, the CDR3 gives the full variable domain: NAGVMQNPRHLVRRRGQEARLRCSPMKGHSHVYWYRQLPEEGLKFMVYLQKENIIDESGMPKERFSAEFPKEGPSILRIQQVVRGDSAAYFCASSPPRDTEKAFFGQGTRLTVV.

This sequence joins TRBV6-1 and TRBJ1-4, with a tentative D call TRBD1 (6 bases). V lost 4 bases and J 8 bases, leaving 11 bases between the germline ends. CDR3 length equals 13 residues. CDR1 and CDR2 (germline): MNHNS, SASEGT. The CDR3 reads CASSAQGNEKLFF. The CDR3 DNA follows: TGTGCCAGCAGTGCTCAGGGGAACGAAAAACTGTTTTTT.

The chain carries TRBV7-6 and TRBJ2-7; TRBD2 might be the D (7 bases). The CDR3 loop spans 14 amino acids. The V gene's germline CDR1 is SGHVS and CDR2 FNYEAQ. V shed 5 bases and J shed 4 bases, with 15 bases lying between them. DNA for the CDR3: TGTGCCAGCAGCGGGGGGGCCGCTCCATACGAGCAGTACTTC. Translated: CASSGGAAPYEQYF.

The chain links TRBV10-1 to TRBJ1-2, with D perhaps matching TRBD1 (5 bases). Deletions cut 2 bases from V and 2 bases from J, with 12 bases between. The CDR3 runs 15 residues. CDR1 is WNHNN and CDR2 is SYGVQD in the germline V gene (reference sequence). The DNA for the CDR3 is TGCGCCAGCAGTGAGGGGGGACGCCAGAACTATGGCTACACCTTC. Residues: CASSEGGRQNYGYTF.

This sequence joins TRBV11-2 and TRBJ2-2, with D possibly being TRBD1 (6 bases). The V gene's germline CDR1 is SGHAT and CDR2 FQNNGV. The V gene lost 4 bases and the J gene lost 4 bases, with 13 bases spanning the gap. The length of the CDR3 is 15 residues. The DNA of the CDR3 is TGTGCCAGCAGCTCATTTCAGGGGAGCACCGGGGAGCTGTTTTTT. As protein: CASSSFQGSTGELFF. The whole variable domain, filled in from reference TRBV11-2 and TRBJ2-2, reads EAGVAQSPRYKIIEKRQSVAFWCNPISGHATLYWYQQILGQGPKLLIQFQNNGVVDDSQLPKDRFSAERLKGVDSTLKIQPAKLEDSAVYLCASSSFQGSTGELFFGEGSRLTVL.

This chain joins TRBV18 and TRBJ2-4, with TRBD1 matching over 7 bases. Per the germline V gene, CDR1 is KGHSH and CDR2 is LQKENI. The trim removed 3 bases at V and 4 bases at J, leaving 15 bases unmatched. The CDR3 runs 18 residues. The CDR3 loop is CASSPAPTGDNRKNIQYF. DNA for the CDR3: TGTGCCAGCTCACCCGCTCCCACAGGGGACAACAGAAAAAACATTCAGTACTTC.

The chain uses TRBV19 and TRBJ2-1, with TRBD2 matching 9 bases. The V segment lost 5 bases and the J segment 3 bases; nucleotides outside the gene matches: 8. Per germline, CDR1 LNHDA and CDR2 SQIVND (reference sequence). This CDR3 is 16 amino acids long. Here the CDR3 reads CASSGSGGSRYNEQFF. The DNA for the CDR3 is TGTGCCAGTAGTGGAAGCGGGGGGTCTCGCTACAATGAGCAGTTCTTC.

Comments on this clone: Other nucleotide sequences from this sample produce the same CDR3. The chain combines TRBV6-5 with TRBJ2-5; 9 positions match TRBD1. In germline, CDR1 is MNHEY, CDR2 SVGAGI. The CDR3 is 14 residues long. V shed 4 bases and J 2 bases; nucleotides not matched to a gene: 2. The CDR3 DNA follows: TGTGCCAGCAGTTGGGACAGGGCGCAAGAGACCCAGTACTTC. Translated, it gives CASSWDRAQETQYF.

This rearrangement joins TRBV10-1 to TRBJ1-6; unclear D gene. Germline CDR1 reads WNHNN; CDR2 reads SYGVQD (reference sequence). The CDR3 has 13 amino acids. Trimming removed 0 bases from V and 8 bases from J, with 5 bases in between. CDR3 sequence: CASSESLDSPLHF. In nucleotides, the CDR3 is TGCGCCAGCAGTGAGTCCTTGGATTCACCCCTCCACTTT.

The chain joins TRBV5-1 to TRBJ2-7, with 7 nucleotides matching TRBD1. Germline CDR1 is SGHRS and CDR2 is YFSETQ. CDR3 size: 15 residues. J lost 6 bases, V lost 4 bases, and 13 bases had no gene match. The CDR3 here is CASSPGTAAVLEQYF. In DNA form, the CDR3 reads TGCGCCAGCAGCCCAGGGACAGCTGCTGTTCTCGAGCAGTACTTC.

The V gene is TRBV10-2, the J gene TRBJ2-6; D gene unclear. With 1 base removed from V and 0 bases from J, the gap between germline ends came to 4 bases. The CDR3 is made up of 15 amino acids. Germline lookup yields CDR1 WSHSY and CDR2 SAAADI. CDR3 protein: CASSELSSGANVLTF. The CDR3 DNA reads TGCGCCAGCAGTGAGTTGAGCTCTGGGGCCAACGTCCTGACTTTC.

The chain couples TRBV6-5 to TRBJ2-7; 8 nucleotides agree with TRBD1. Losses at the gene ends were 6 bases for V and 4 bases for J; bases not matched to a gene: 8. CDR3 length: 14 residues. Germline CDR1 reads MNHEY; CDR2 reads SVGAGI. CDR3 loop: CASRGQGAVYEQYF. The CDR3 DNA sequence: TGTGCCAGCAGGGGGCAGGGGGCAGTTTACGAGCAGTACTTC.

J is TRBJ2-3 and V is TRBV6-5; TRBD2 matches 7 bases. The J segment lost 2 bases and the V segment lost 4 bases, leaving 6 bases of the junction unmatched. Germline CDR1 is MNHEY and CDR2 is SVGAGI. The CDR3 is 15 residues long. The CDR3 coding sequence is TGTGCCAGCAGTTGGACTAGTACGGACACAGATACGCAGTATTTT. It specifies CASSWTSTDTDTQYF.

The rearrangement links TRBV18 to TRBJ2-7; possibly TRBD2 for D (6 bases). This CDR3 comprises 12 residues. Germline CDR1 KGHSH, CDR2 LQKENI. With 3 bases removed from V and 7 bases from J, the gap between germline ends came to 10 bases. The CDR3 loop reads CASSPEGREQYF. As DNA, the CDR3 is TGTGCCAGCTCACCGGAGGGAAGAGAGCAGTACTTC.

The chain is built from TRBV5-5 and TRBJ2-7; D not certain. Trimming shortened V by 1 base and J by 2 bases, and 4 bases separated the two germline ends. The CDR3 spans 12 residues. Germline assignment: CDR1 SGHKS and CDR2 YYEKEE (reference sequence). The CDR3 region is CASSLYPYEQYF. In DNA form, the CDR3 reads TGTGCCAGCAGCTTGTACCCCTACGAGCAGTACTTC.

The V gene is TRBV7-9, the J gene TRBJ2-1; D unresolved. This CDR3 has 14 residues. From germline, CDR1 is SEHNR and CDR2 FQNEAQ (reference sequence). Between the trimmed V and J ends, which lost 4 bases and 5 bases, there was a span of 12 bases. CDR3 loop: CASSSRYGDNEQFF. The CDR3 DNA sequence: TGTGCCAGCAGCTCACGGTATGGCGACAATGAGCAGTTCTTC.

The chain combines TRBV10-2 with TRBJ2-1; 10 bases align to TRBD2. Unmatched junction bases numbered 1, after V lost 6 bases and J lost 8 bases. The V gene's germline CDR1 is WSHSY and CDR2 SAAADI. CDR3 length equals 12 residues. Written as DNA, the CDR3 is TGCGCCAGCAGACTAGCGGGGTATGAGCAGTTCTTC. Its translation: CASRLAGYEQFF.

The CDR3 is CASTRGGPGSYEQYF. The CDR3 DNA is TGTGCCAGCACAAGGGGGGGACCGGGCTCCTACGAGCAGTACTTC. V is TRBV6-5 and J is TRBJ2-7; tentatively, D is TRBD2 (7 bases). The CDR3 covers 15 residues. V lost 7 bases to trimming and J lost 0 bases, with 16 bases between them. Looked up from germline, CDR1 is MNHEY and CDR2 is SVGAGI.

The chain links TRBV28 to TRBJ1-5; D call uncertain. The V end was cut by 5 bases, the J end by 0 bases, with 11 bases between. Germline assignment: CDR1 MDHEN and CDR2 SYDVKM. The CDR3 totals 15 residues. The CDR3 DNA follows: TGTGCCAGCAGTGTCGCCGACGTTAGCAATCAGCCCCAGCATTTT. This sequence encodes CASSVADVSNQPQHF.

The rearrangement uses TRBV6-6 and TRBJ2-5; the D call may be TRBD1 or TRBD2 (5 bases each). Germline CDR1 is MNHNY and CDR2 is SVGAGI (reference sequence). The V gene lost 2 bases and the J gene lost 7 bases, with 8 bases spanning the gap. The CDR3 length is 12 residues. CDR3 region: CASSYGGGTQYF. The CDR3 DNA is TGTGCCAGCAGTTACGGGGGTGGGACCCAGTACTTC.

This chain uses TRBV5-4 with TRBJ2-5; D is perhaps TRBD1 (6 bases). Trimming took 3 bases from V and 5 from J, leaving 26 bases between them. This CDR3 contains 18 residues. From germline, CDR1 is SGHNT and CDR2 YYREEE (reference sequence). The CDR3 DNA is TGTGCCAGCAGCTCAGAGGGGGAATCGTATCTGGGGGTGGAGACCCAGTACTTC. It is translated as CASSSEGESYLGVETQYF.